This T cell receptor beta chain stems from a study of immune cell composition in non-small cell lung cancer. Per the germline V gene, CDR1 is GTSNPN and CDR2 is SVGIG (reference sequence). The CDR3 runs 13 residues. V lost 6 bases and J lost 7; bases outside the gene matches: 8. Data came from immunoSEQ multiplex PCR; TCRdb stores just in-frame clones and leaves some out. Of 11,000 to 15,000 clones in the sample, roughly 73% are singletons; the top ten hold around an eighth. The TCR sequence derives from a human donor with non-small cell lung cancer. The chain joins TRBV30 to TRBJ1-2; 10 positions agree with TRBD1. Specimen: lung tumor tissue. CDR3 in DNA: TGTGCCTGCAGCGACAGGGGGCTAGGTGGCTACACCTTC. Translation gives CACSDRGLGGYTF.